These T cell receptor beta chains were read from a single sample in a study of T cells after yellow fever vaccination. TCRdb recomputed calls from the 5' RACE reads with MiXCR, one row per CDR3 protein. The sample includes some 350,000 distinct CDR3 sequences, about 4% seen only once; the top ten take 24%. Sequenced material: PBMCs, taken 5 days after the yellow fever booster vaccination. The receptors shown here come from a young man who received the YFV17D yellow fever vaccine. Both conserved end residues are part of each CDR3. A D gene is named only where the DNA matches it firmly. The size entry is marked missing in some rows and otherwise reads once, few, many or a size class.

abundance,d_gene,len,j_gene,v_gene,CDR3nt,CDR3aa
many,TRBD1,14,TRBJ2-1,TRBV4-1,TGCGCCAGCAGCCGGGGACAGGGCTACAATGAGCAGTTCTTC,CASSRGQGYNEQFF
many,TRBD1,15,TRBJ1-1,TRBV7-6,TGTGCCAGCAGCTTGATGACAGGGGAGATCACTGAAGCTTTCTTT,CASSLMTGEITEAFF
NA,TRBD1,15,TRBJ2-3,TRBV30,TGTGCCTGGAGTACTGGACAGGGAACCACAGATACGCAGTATTTT,CAWSTGQGTTDTQYF
many,NA,15,TRBJ2-3,TRBV7-9,TGTGCCAGCAGCTCACGAGCGGAGGGTGGAGATACGCAGTATTTT,CASSSRAEGGDTQYF
many,NA,13,TRBJ1-2,TRBV6-2/TRBV6-3,TGTGCCAGCAGTTCGGGGGCCATCTATGGCTACACCTTC,CASSSGAIYGYTF
many,NA,14,TRBJ1-1,TRBV19,TGTGCCAGCTCTTTGACCGATGTGAACACTGAAGCTTTCTTT,CASSLTDVNTEAFF
few,NA,13,TRBJ2-3,TRBV4-3,TGCGCCAGCAGCCCCTGGACCACAGATACGCAGTATTTT,CASSPWTTDTQYF
many,NA,13,TRBJ2-2,TRBV29-1,TGCAGCGTTACCCGAGGGGGTGCCGGGGAGCTGTTTTTT,CSVTRGGAGELFF
many,TRBD2,14,TRBJ2-1,TRBV7-2,TGTGCCAGCAGCGCGGCCCTAGCGGTCCTTGAGCAGTTCTTC,CASSAALAVLEQFF
few,TRBD2,17,TRBJ2-3,TRBV6-5,TGTGCCAGCAGTGCCTGGGGGGCTAGCGGGTCCACAGATACGCAGTATTTT,CASSAWGASGSTDTQYF
few,TRBD2,16,TRBJ2-5,TRBV20-1,TGCAGTGCTAGTAGGGCTAGCGGGGGCCTCCAAGAGACCCAGTACTTC,CSASRASGGLQETQYF
few,NA,17,TRBJ1-5,TRBV7-2,TGTGCCAGCAGCTTAGTTCTCACAGTAGATAGCAATCAGCCCCAGCATTTT,CASSLVLTVDSNQPQHF
few,NA,15,TRBJ2-1,TRBV9,TGTGCCAGCACTCCGGCCGGGGGGCGTTACAATGAGCAGTTCTTC,CASTPAGGRYNEQFF
many,TRBD2,16,TRBJ2-3,TRBV4-3,TGCGCCAGCAGCCAAGAGGCTAGCGGGGATACAGATACGCAGTATTTT,CASSQEASGDTDTQYF
many,NA,13,TRBJ2-3,TRBV7-9,TGTGCCAGCAGCCCGGAAGGCACAGATACGCAGTATTTT,CASSPEGTDTQYF
NA,NA,13,TRBJ1-4,TRBV7-8,TGTGCCAGCACCGGGAAAACTAATGAAAAACTGTTTTTT,CASTGKTNEKLFF
few,NA,12,TRBJ1-1,TRBV20-1,TGCAGTGCCTACGGCCCGAACACTGAAGCTTTCTTT,CSAYGPNTEAFF
NA,NA,14,TRBJ1-1,TRBV5-6,TGTGCCAGCAGCTTGTACGCGGGGGGCACTGAAGCTTTCTTT,CASSLYAGGTEAFF
NA,TRBD1,15,TRBJ2-5,TRBV20-1,TGCAGTGCTAGCCCCCCGACAGGGGCCGAAGAGACCCAGTACTTC,CSASPPTGAEETQYF
NA,TRBD2,15,TRBJ2-1,TRBV19,TGTGCCACCATACTAGCGGGGGGGTCTTCGGATGAGCAGTTCTTC,CATILAGGSSDEQFF
few,NA,15,TRBJ2-2,TRBV24-1,TGTGCCACCAGTGGAGTGACAGGGAGGACCGGGGAGCTGTTTTTT,CATSGVTGRTGELFF
NA,NA,13,TRBJ1-2,TRBV7-2,TGTGCCAGCAGTTTAGACAGGACGGGTGGCTACACCTTC,CASSLDRTGGYTF
NA,NA,12,TRBJ1-3,TRBV4-1,TGCGCCAGCAGCCAACCGTTTGATCCCATATATTTT,CASSQPFDPIYF
few,NA,14,TRBJ1-2,TRBV6-2/TRBV6-3,TGTGCCAGCAGCGAAGCCGGGGGACCCTATGGCTACACCTTC,CASSEAGGPYGYTF
many,NA,14,TRBJ1-1,TRBV6-5,TGTGCCAGCAGTTCCCCGGGGGTGAAGACTGAAGCTTTCTTT,CASSSPGVKTEAFF
many,NA,14,TRBJ1-5,TRBV24-1,TGTGCCACCAGTAACCGGGGGGGAGGTCAGCCCCAGCATTTT,CATSNRGGGQPQHF
medium-sized,TRBD1,14,TRBJ1-2,TRBV7-2,TGTGCCAGCAGCTTACCGACAGGGGGCTATGGCTACACCTTC,CASSLPTGGYGYTF
NA,NA,16,TRBJ2-2,TRBV4-3,TGCGCCAGCAGTCTACTAGTTAGGGGTGAGACCGGGGAGCTGTTTTTT,CASSLLVRGETGELFF
NA,TRBD1,17,TRBJ2-7,TRBV27,TGTGCCAGCAGTCGCAGCAAGCAACCGGGACAGGGTTACGAGCAGTACTTC,CASSRSKQPGQGYEQYF
few,TRBD1,14,TRBJ1-2,TRBV6-1,TGTGCCAGCAGTGAAATTCCAGGGGGCGTTGGCTACACCTTC,CASSEIPGGVGYTF
many,NA,14,TRBJ1-4,TRBV7-9,TGTGCCAGCAGCTTAGATCCAAGGGCCATAAAACTGTTTTTT,CASSLDPRAIKLFF
few,NA,12,TRBJ2-7,TRBV20-1,TGCAGTGCTAGCTACAGGCCCTACGAGCAGTACTTC,CSASYRPYEQYF
NA,NA,13,TRBJ1-2,TRBV7-2,TGTGCCAGCAGCTTAGCGCAAGGGAATGGCTACACCTTC,CASSLAQGNGYTF
NA,NA,13,TRBJ2-1,TRBV2,TGTGCCAGCAGTGAAGTCCCCCCAGATGAGCAGTTCTTC,CASSEVPPDEQFF
many,NA,18,TRBJ2-3,TRBV10-2,TGCGCCAGCACCGAAGGGGTGTCAGTGGGGGAGTTCACAGATACGCAGTATTTT,CASTEGVSVGEFTDTQYF
many,TRBD1,15,TRBJ2-6,TRBV5-1,TGCGCCAGCATGGGACAGGGGACTGGGGCCAACGTCCTGACTTTC,CASMGQGTGANVLTF
many,NA,16,TRBJ2-3,TRBV20-1,TGCAGTGCTGACGGCGGGAGTGGGGGGGCCTCAGATACGCAGTATTTT,CSADGGSGGASDTQYF
many,TRBD2,14,TRBJ2-5,TRBV20-1,TGCAGTGCTGGCCAACTAGCGGGGACGGAGACCCAGTACTTC,CSAGQLAGTETQYF
few,TRBD1,16,TRBJ2-4,TRBV5-6,TGTGCCAGCAGCTTGCGCAGGGACAGAGCCAAAAACATTCAGTACTTC,CASSLRRDRAKNIQYF
NA,NA,15,TRBJ1-4,TRBV7-8,TGTGCCAGCAGCTTAGAGAGGCAGTCGAGTGAAAAACTGTTTTTT,CASSLERQSSEKLFF
NA,TRBD1,18,TRBJ2-2,TRBV4-3,TGCGCCAGCAGCCAAGTCCGGGAGGGGACAGGGGGCACCGGGGAGCTGTTTTTT,CASSQVREGTGGTGELFF
few,NA,13,TRBJ2-7,TRBV29-1,TGCAGCGTTGGGTCGCAGGGTCGGAGCGAGCAGTACTTC,CSVGSQGRSEQYF
NA,TRBD2,14,TRBJ2-1,TRBV7-9,TGTGCCAGCAGCGGGACTAGCGGGACCAATGAGCAGTTCTTC,CASSGTSGTNEQFF
many,NA,14,TRBJ2-3,TRBV11-2,TGTGCCAGCAGAACAGGACTATCCACAGATACGCAGTATTTT,CASRTGLSTDTQYF
few,TRBD1,15,TRBJ2-5,TRBV5-6,TGTGCCAGCAGCTCAAGAGACAGGGCCGAAGAGACCCAGTACTTC,CASSSRDRAEETQYF
few,NA,15,TRBJ1-2,TRBV4-2,TGTGCCAGCCGAGCCAGCCTAACAGGGCGGTATGGCTACACCTTC,CASRASLTGRYGYTF
few,TRBD2,16,TRBJ2-5,TRBV5-4,TGTGCCAGCAGCCCCGGACTAGAGGTCTCGGCAGAGACCCAGTACTTC,CASSPGLEVSAETQYF
NA,NA,13,TRBJ2-7,TRBV10-3,TGTGCCATCAGTGCCAGGGAGACCTACGAGCAGTACTTC,CAISARETYEQYF
NA,TRBD1,18,TRBJ1-5,TRBV5-5,TGTGCCAGCAGCCCAGATCGGGACAGTCCGCGTATGTGGCAGCCCCAGCATTTT,CASSPDRDSPRMWQPQHF
many,NA,14,TRBJ1-5,TRBV12-3/TRBV12-4,TGTGCCAGCAGTTTATCGGGGATTAGTCAGCCCCAGCATTTT,CASSLSGISQPQHF
NA,NA,15,TRBJ2-1,TRBV6-2/TRBV6-3,TGTGCCAGCAGCCCCGAGGGGGGTCTTAAGGAAGAGCAGTTCTTC,CASSPEGGLKEEQFF
few,NA,15,TRBJ2-5,TRBV7-9,TGTGCCAGCAGCTTAGTGGAGGGGCGGCGAGAGACCCAGTACTTC,CASSLVEGRRETQYF